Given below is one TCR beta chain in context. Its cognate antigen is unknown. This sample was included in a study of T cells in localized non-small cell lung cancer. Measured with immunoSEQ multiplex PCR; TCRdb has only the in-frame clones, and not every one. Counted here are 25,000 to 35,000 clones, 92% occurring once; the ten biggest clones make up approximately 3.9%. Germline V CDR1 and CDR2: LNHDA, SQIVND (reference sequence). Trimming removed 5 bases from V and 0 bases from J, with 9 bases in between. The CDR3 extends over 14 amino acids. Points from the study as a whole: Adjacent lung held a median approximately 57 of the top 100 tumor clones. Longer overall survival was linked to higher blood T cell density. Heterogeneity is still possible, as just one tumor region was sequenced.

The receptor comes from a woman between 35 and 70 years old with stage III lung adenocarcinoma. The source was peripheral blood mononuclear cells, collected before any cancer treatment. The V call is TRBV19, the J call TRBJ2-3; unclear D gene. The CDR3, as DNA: TGTGCCAGTAGTCGGGTTCAGAGCACAGATACGCAGTATTTT. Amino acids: CASSRVQSTDTQYF.